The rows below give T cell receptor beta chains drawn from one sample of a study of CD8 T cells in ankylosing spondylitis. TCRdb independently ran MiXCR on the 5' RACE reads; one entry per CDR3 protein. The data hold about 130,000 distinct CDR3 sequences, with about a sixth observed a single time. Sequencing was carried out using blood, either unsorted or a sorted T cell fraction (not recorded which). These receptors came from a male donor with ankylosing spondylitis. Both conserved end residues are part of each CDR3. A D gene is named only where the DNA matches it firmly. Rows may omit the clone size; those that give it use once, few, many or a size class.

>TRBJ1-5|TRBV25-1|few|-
TGTGCCAGCAGTGGGTCCAGGGTTAGCAATCAGCCCCAGCATTTT
CASSGSRVSNQPQHF
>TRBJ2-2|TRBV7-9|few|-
TGTGCCAGCAGTAGGGATGGCGGGGAGCTGTTTTTT
CASSRDGGELFF
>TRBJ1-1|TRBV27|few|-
TGTGCCAGCAGCACGACGGGGGGGGTATCCACTGAAGCTTTCTTT
CASSTTGGVSTEAFF
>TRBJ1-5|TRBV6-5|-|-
TGTGCCAGCAGTTATTTGGGGAATCAGCCCCAGCATTTT
CASSYLGNQPQHF
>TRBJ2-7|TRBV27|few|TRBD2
TGTGCCAGCAGTTTACTAGCGGAGGTTTTTGGCGAGCAGTACTTC
CASSLLAEVFGEQYF
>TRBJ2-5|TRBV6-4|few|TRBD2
TGTGCCAGCAGCTCAGGAGCGGGAGAAGAGACCCAGTACTTC
CASSSGAGEETQYF
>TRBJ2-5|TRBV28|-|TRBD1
TGTGCCAGCAGCCTGGGACAGGGAGAAGAGACCCAGTACTTC
CASSLGQGEETQYF
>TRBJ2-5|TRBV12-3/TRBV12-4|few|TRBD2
TGTGCCAGCGGGTTAGCGGGAGTCGGAGAGACCCAGTACTTC
CASGLAGVGETQYF
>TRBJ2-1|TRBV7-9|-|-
TGTGCCAGCAGCCCCCTGGAACTCAGGGGTAATGAGCAGTTCTTC
CASSPLELRGNEQFF
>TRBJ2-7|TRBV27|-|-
TGTGCCAGCAGTTTACCCACCTACGAGCAGTACTTC
CASSLPTYEQYF
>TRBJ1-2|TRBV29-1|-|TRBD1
TGCAGCGTTTCCAATTGGGACAGCCTCTATGGCTACACCTTC
CSVSNWDSLYGYTF